Presented here are 24 T cell receptor beta chains from one specimen sequenced in a study of Graves' ophthalmopathy and Graves' hyperthyroidism. The sequenced template was RNA, covering the TCR beta CDR3 region. Following a first-round RT-PCR that used HTBI primers, a second-round multiplex PCR was carried out. TCRdb reprocessed the multiplex PCR reads via MiXCR and lists one record per CDR3 protein. The sample includes about 420,000 distinct CDR3 sequences, approximately 21% of them seen just once. Sequencing was carried out using peripheral blood. These receptors were collected from a woman younger than 35 with stable Graves' hyperthyroidism.

This clonotype was detected ten times or more. The chain links TRBV28 to TRBJ2-7, with D unclear. This CDR3 region has 13 residues. Germline CDR1 MDHEN, CDR2 SYDVKM. Between the trimmed V and J ends, which lost 6 bases and 0 bases, there was a span of 9 bases. CDR3 in amino acids: CASRRLSSYEQYF. The CDR3 DNA reads as TGTGCCAGCAGACGATTGTCCTCCTACGAGCAGTACTTC.

In this sample, this clonotype turned up many times. V usage is TRBV6-2 or TRBV6-3 and J usage is TRBJ2-7; D not certain. The CDR3 extends over 11 amino acids. V was trimmed by 4 bases and J by 5 bases, leaving 6 bases between them. In germline, CDR1 is MNHEY, CDR2 SVGEGT. CDR3 DNA: TGTGCCAGCAGTTTCCAGAACGAGCAGTACTTC. Translating gives CASSFQNEQYF.

This clonotype has more than one count but fewer than ten. The chain couples TRBV15 to TRBJ2-5; 12 bases are shared with TRBD2. V shed 6 bases, J shed 4 bases, and the junction held 9 bases outside the gene matches. The CDR3 contains 16 residues. Germline values: CDR1 LNHNV, CDR2 YYDKDF (reference sequence). The CDR3 DNA follows: TGTGCCACCAGGACTAGCGGGAGACGGAGTGGAGAGACCCAGTACTTC. This translates into CATRTSGRRSGETQYF.

This clonotype has a single count. The chain employs TRBV6-1 and TRBJ2-2, with TRBD2 identical over 13 bases. The trim removed 4 bases at V and 6 bases at J, leaving 5 bases unmatched. The CDR3 length is 16 residues. The V gene's germline CDR1 is MNHNS and CDR2 SASEGT. The CDR3 nucleotides are TGTGCCAGCAGTGCCCGAGGACTAGCGGGAGCCGGGGAGCTGTTTTTT. This codes for CASSARGLAGAGELFF.

This clonotype was found many times. The chain joins TRBV14 to TRBJ2-4; D might be TRBD2 (5 bases). Germline CDR1 is SGHDN and CDR2 is FVKESK. Trimming removed 0 bases from V and 13 bases from J, with 13 bases in between. The CDR3 length is 13 residues. CDR3 nucleotide sequence: TGTGCCAGCAGCCAAGATTGGGAGAGTCCCCAGTACTTC. Translating it yields CASSQDWESPQYF.

This clonotype was seen ten or more times. The CDR3 loop is CASSSRRTSGRLSQETQYF. DNA for the CDR3: TGTGCCAGCAGCTCAAGGAGGACTAGCGGGAGACTTTCCCAAGAGACCCAGTACTTC. The chain combines TRBV7-9 with TRBJ2-5; 13 bases match TRBD2. This CDR3 has 19 amino acids. Germline lookup yields CDR1 SEHNR and CDR2 FQNEAQ (reference sequence). Trimming removed 4 bases from V and 1 base from J; junction bases left unmatched: 12.

V and J are TRBV7-9 and TRBJ2-7, with 8 bases aligning to TRBD1. CDR3 length equals 13 residues. J was trimmed by 9 bases and V by 2 bases; bases with no gene match: 6. Germline CDR1 SEHNR, CDR2 FQNEAQ (reference sequence). The CDR3 loop is CASSLSGGCVQYF. The CDR3 coding sequence is TGTGCCAGCAGCTTATCAGGGGGCTGCGTGCAGTACTTC.

This rearrangement joins TRBV12-3 or TRBV12-4 to TRBJ2-2; D is uncertain. Trimming removed 1 base from V and 0 bases from J, with 9 bases in between. The CDR3 extends over 16 amino acids. The CDR3 here is CASSLGQVTNTGELFF. The DNA of the CDR3 is TGTGCCAGCAGTTTAGGGCAGGTGACGAACACCGGGGAGCTGTTTTTT.

The sample holds many counts of this clonotype. The V call is TRBV28, the J call TRBJ1-5, with 9 bases aligning to TRBD1. V was pared by 5 bases and J by 4 bases, with 6 bases of the junction left unmatched. CDR3 length: 15 amino acids. From germline, CDR1 is MDHEN and CDR2 SYDVKM. CDR3 coding DNA: TGTGCCAGCAGTGTCCCGGGACAGGGTAATCAGCCCCAGCATTTT. Protein sequence: CASSVPGQGNQPQHF.

This clonotype was seen repeatedly, ten times or more. V usage is TRBV7-2 and J usage is TRBJ2-7; possible D gene TRBD2, 6 bases. This CDR3 comprises 12 residues. The germline CDR1 and CDR2 sequences are SGHTA and FQGNSA. Trimming took 5 bases from V and 7 from J, leaving 12 bases between them. The CDR3 coding sequence is TGTGCCAGCAGCCCTCCCCGGGGGGAGCAGTACTTC. Its protein product is CASSPPRGEQYF.

Many counts were recorded for this clonotype. The rearrangement links TRBV6-2 or TRBV6-3 to TRBJ2-7, with D perhaps matching TRBD2 (6 bases). Germline assignment: CDR1 MNHEY and CDR2 SVGEGT. This CDR3 contains 16 residues. Trimming took 2 bases from V and 2 from J, leaving 16 bases between them. In DNA form, the CDR3 reads TGTGCCAGCAGTTACCTCTGGGGAGGTAACACCTACGAGCAGTACTTC. Its translation: CASSYLWGGNTYEQYF.

This clonotype came up many times. V gene TRBV10-3 combines with J gene TRBJ2-5; 11 positions match TRBD1. J was trimmed by 2 bases and V by 10 bases; bases with no gene match: 9. Germline CDR1 and CDR2: ENHRY and SYGVKD. This CDR3 contains 15 residues. The CDR3 DNA follows: TGTGCCACCGAACATAGGGACAGGGGGCAAGAGACCCAGTACTTC. It is translated as CATEHRDRGQETQYF.

This clonotype was observed many times. This chain links TRBV6-5 with TRBJ1-5; TRBD1 is a possible D gene (5 bases). CDR1 is MNHEY and CDR2 is SVGAGI in the germline V gene. This CDR3 contains 16 residues. Trimming took off 2 bases at V and 3 bases at J, with 14 bases between the two ends. The DNA of the CDR3 is TGTGCCAGCAGTTACGGGGGGTCAGGGTACAATCAGCCCCAGCATTTT. Its protein product is CASSYGGSGYNQPQHF.

The chain joins TRBV20-1 to TRBJ2-5, with unresolved D. The V gene's germline CDR1 is DFQATT and CDR2 SNEGSKA (reference sequence). The CDR3 has 13 amino acids. V shed 7 bases and J shed 5 bases, with 17 bases lying between them. The CDR3: CSVNPVGLETQYF. The CDR3 DNA follows: TGCAGTGTCAACCCAGTCGGATTGGAGACCCAGTACTTC.

The chain links TRBV19 to TRBJ2-7; tentative D call: TRBD2 (6 bases). The V end lost 3 bases, the J end lost 2 bases, and 8 bases lay between the germline ends. The CDR3 is made up of 13 amino acids. Germline V gene data show CDR1 as LNHDA and CDR2 as SQIVND (reference sequence). In DNA form, the CDR3 reads TGTGCCAGTAGTATTGGAGGGGCCTACGAGCAGTACTTC. Protein sequence: CASSIGGAYEQYF.

This clonotype has a count of ten or more. V usage is TRBV12-3 or TRBV12-4 and J usage is TRBJ1-1, with 7 positions matching TRBD1. The J segment lost 11 bases and the V segment lost 6 bases, leaving 9 bases of the junction unmatched. The CDR3 is made up of 12 amino acids. Here the CDR3 reads CASSSSTGYAFF. CDR3 in DNA: TGTGCCAGCAGCTCCTCGACAGGGTATGCTTTCTTT.

Points on this clonotype: A much more abundant neighbour one base away suggests this may be a read error. V is TRBV11-2 and J is TRBJ1-5; D ambiguous. The CDR3 is made up of 16 amino acids. Germline CDR1 SGHAT, CDR2 FQNNGV. Written as DNA, the CDR3 is TGTGCCAGCAGCTTATTGTTAACCTTTAGCAATCAGCCCCGGCATTTT. This codes for CASSLLLTFSNQPRHF.

Of note for this clonotype: A single base separates this from a much larger clone, so it may be a read error. This rearrangement joins TRBV6-5 to TRBJ1-2; possible D gene TRBD1, 5 bases. Germline V gene lookup returns CDR1 MNHEY and CDR2 SVGAGI. This CDR3 is 15 amino acids long. Between the trimmed V and J ends, which lost 4 bases and 2 bases, there was a span of 14 bases. Here the CDR3 DNA reads TGTGCCAGCAGTTCGGGACGGCGCTTGAACTATGGCTACACCTTC. This gives the protein CASSSGRRLNYGYTF.

This clonotype came up many times. This chain joins TRBV29-1 and TRBJ2-7; possibly TRBD2 for D (7 bases). Germline CDR1 is SQVTM and CDR2 is ANQGSEA. Deletions cut 7 bases from V and 2 bases from J, with 15 bases between. The CDR3 runs 13 residues. DNA for the CDR3: TGCAGCGCCCGGGGGGCGCTGGCCTACGAGCAGTACTTC. Its translation: CSARGALAYEQYF.

The V and J genes are TRBV30 and TRBJ2-7; D gene unclear. This CDR3 is built from 15 residues. V was shortened by 2 bases and J by 3 bases, with 17 bases between the two germline ends. Germline CDR1 is GTSNPN and CDR2 is SVGIG (reference sequence). CDR3 loop: CAWSIPVTGDYEQYF. CDR3 in DNA: TGTGCCTGGAGTATCCCGGTGACTGGGGACTACGAGCAGTACTTC.

This clonotype appeared many times. The chain combines TRBV11-2 with TRBJ1-2; TRBD1 might be the D (5 bases). V lost 0 bases to trimming and J lost 3 bases, with 11 bases between them. In germline, CDR1 is SGHAT, CDR2 FQNNGV. CDR3 length: 15 residues. The CDR3 DNA is TGTGCCAGCAGCTTAGATATCAGGGCTCACTATGGCTACACCTTC. This translates into CASSLDIRAHYGYTF.

This clonotype was detected ten times or more. The chain employs TRBV4-2 and TRBJ2-7; no definite D call. V dropped 4 bases and J dropped 3 bases, with 13 bases sitting between them. This CDR3 has 14 amino acids. Germline assignment: CDR1 LGHNA and CDR2 YNFKEQ. CDR3 DNA: TGTGCCAGCAGCCCAGGCTTCGGCAGCTACGAGCAGTACTTC. Amino acid sequence: CASSPGFGSYEQYF.

This clonotype was recorded at least ten times. The rearrangement links TRBV25-1 to TRBJ2-2, with D hard to call. Per germline, CDR1 MGHDK and CDR2 SYGVNS. CDR3 length: 14 amino acids. V lost 1 base, J lost 6 bases, and 9 bases lay in between. The CDR3 spells CASSESNVPGELFF. Here the CDR3 DNA reads TGTGCCAGCAGTGAATCTAATGTCCCCGGGGAGCTGTTTTTT.

This sequence joins TRBV30 and TRBJ1-1; D perhaps matches TRBD1 (5 bases). The germline V gene has CDR1 GTSNPN and CDR2 SVGIG (reference sequence). The CDR3 runs 13 residues. The ends were cut back, 0 bases at V and 4 bases at J, with 9 bases in the middle. DNA for the CDR3: TGTGCCTGGAGTGTACAAAGGGGCACTGAAGCTTTCTTT. Amino acids: CAWSVQRGTEAFF.